This TCR beta chain derives from a study of blood T cell repertoires in COVID-19. Study information: Sites in the United States, Italy and Spain provided acute and convalescent COVID-19 samples.

Individuals aged 18 to 89 years were recruited from 20 to 25 US areas. Donors in Cohort 3 counted as recovered after two negative PCRs, clearance, or symptom resolution. There are 14 residues in the CDR3. Germline CDR1 MNHEY, CDR2 SVGAGI. Trimming took off 5 bases at V and 4 bases at J, with 14 bases between the two ends. In the original analysis: Nucleated cell counts were estimated from reference gene primer amplification. Here immunoSEQ multiplex PCR was the method, and the copy in TCRdb shows in-frame clones only, minus some. V, J and clone size are those of that table, while D and trimming were read from the DNA. The sample has around 370,000 clones; 88% are singletons.

Material: PBMCs or T cells enriched from blood (not recorded which). This TCR derives from a woman under 30 who had recovered from COVID-19. The chain employs TRBV6-5 and TRBJ1-1; D unclear. CDR3 sequence (DNA): TGTGCCAGCAGTCGTGGACGGGAGGGCACTGAAGCTTTCTTT. Protein sequence: CASSRGREGTEAFF.